Here is one T cell receptor (beta chain) with its context. The data derive from a study of cytomegalovirus exposure and HLA in healthy donors. With 5 bases removed from V and 6 bases from J, the gap between germline ends came to 23 bases. The CDR3 has 16 residues. The germline CDR1 and CDR2 sequences are MNHEY and SMNVEV (reference sequence). The repertoire was sequenced with immunoSEQ multiplex PCR; TCRdb's copy has only in-frame clones and lacks some. The sample yields around 150,000 clones, approximately 91% seen once. Sequences were obtained from PBMCs. This chain connects TRBV27 to TRBJ2-7; D may be TRBD2 (6 bases). The TCR originated in a man younger than 35 in good health and CMV-seronegative. The CDR3 reads CASSPINLASRLEQYF. CDR3 bases: TGTGCCAGCAGTCCCATTAATCTAGCGAGCCGACTCGAGCAGTACTTC.